This is a list of T cell receptor beta chains from one sample in a study of CD8+ T cells in alopecia areata. Profiling relied on immunoSEQ multiplex PCR, and the TCRdb table lists in-frame clones only, not all of them. The sample includes approximately 110,000 clones, about 59% of them seen just once. Source: CD8+ T cells sorted from blood, taken at week 24, from a patient treated with tofacitinib. The receptors here all came from a human donor with alopecia areata. Both conserved end residues are part of each CDR3. The D gene is left open where the match is weak. Clone size is not always given. Where it is, it says once, few, many or a class for expanded clones.

abundance: NA; d_gene: NA; v_gene: TRBV27; j_gene: TRBJ1-5; CDR3aa: CASSLSVGSNQPQHF; CDR3nt: TGTGCCAGCAGTTTATCTGTCGGGAGCAATCAGCCCCAGCATTTT
abundance: NA; d_gene: NA; v_gene: TRBV6-1; j_gene: TRBJ2-2; CDR3aa: CASSDSTGNTGELFF; CDR3nt: TGTGCCAGCAGTGACTCGACAGGGAACACCGGGGAGCTGTTTTTT
abundance: NA; d_gene: NA; v_gene: TRBV30; j_gene: TRBJ1-5; CDR3aa: CAWRSRRDPNQPQHF; CDR3nt: TGTGCCTGGAGGTCACGCAGGGATCCCAATCAGCCCCAGCATTTT
abundance: NA; d_gene: NA; v_gene: TRBV30; j_gene: TRBJ2-2; CDR3aa: CAWSVPPGPGELFF; CDR3nt: TGTGCCTGGAGTGTACCCCCTGGCCCCGGGGAGCTGTTTTTT
abundance: NA; d_gene: NA; v_gene: TRBV29-1; j_gene: TRBJ2-1; CDR3aa: CSVGVDNEQFF; CDR3nt: TGCAGCGTCGGGGTAGACAATGAGCAGTTCTTC
abundance: NA; d_gene: TRBD2; v_gene: TRBV27; j_gene: TRBJ2-7; CDR3aa: CASSPFLAGFYEQYF; CDR3nt: TGTGCCAGCAGTCCCTTCCTAGCGGGGTTTTACGAGCAGTACTTC
abundance: few; d_gene: NA; v_gene: TRBV6-6; j_gene: TRBJ1-3; CDR3aa: CASSYLGQDSGNTIYF; CDR3nt: TGTGCCAGCAGTTACTTGGGACAAGACTCTGGAAACACCATATATTTT
abundance: NA; d_gene: NA; v_gene: TRBV30; j_gene: TRBJ1-5; CDR3aa: CAWSDSPLQPQHF; CDR3nt: TGTGCCTGGAGTGACAGTCCCTTACAGCCCCAGCATTTT
abundance: NA; d_gene: TRBD1; v_gene: TRBV6-4; j_gene: TRBJ1-6; CDR3aa: CASRDRGNSPLHF; CDR3nt: TGTGCCAGCAGGGACAGGGGAAATTCACCCCTCCACTTT
abundance: NA; d_gene: NA; v_gene: TRBV6-1; j_gene: TRBJ1-1; CDR3aa: CASGHRVNTEAFF; CDR3nt: TGTGCCAGCGGACACAGGGTGAACACTGAAGCTTTCTTT
abundance: few; d_gene: NA; v_gene: TRBV5-4; j_gene: TRBJ1-1; CDR3aa: CASSPDSTEAFF; CDR3nt: TGTGCCAGCAGCCCCGACTCCACTGAAGCTTTCTTT
abundance: NA; d_gene: NA; v_gene: TRBV2; j_gene: TRBJ2-7; CDR3aa: CATKGGFREQYF; CDR3nt: TGTGCCACCAAGGGGGGGTTTCGGGAGCAGTACTTC
abundance: NA; d_gene: NA; v_gene: TRBV5-4; j_gene: TRBJ2-7; CDR3aa: CASSRDRFYEQYF; CDR3nt: TGTGCCAGCAGCCGCGACAGATTCTACGAGCAGTACTTC
abundance: NA; d_gene: TRBD2; v_gene: TRBV6-1; j_gene: TRBJ2-5; CDR3aa: CASSEASGGQETQYF; CDR3nt: TGTGCCAGCAGTGAAGCTAGCGGGGGCCAAGAGACCCAGTACTTC
abundance: NA; d_gene: NA; v_gene: TRBV4-1; j_gene: TRBJ2-5; CDR3aa: CASSQDATPRGTQYF; CDR3nt: TGCGCCAGCAGCCAAGATGCGACACCGCGAGGGACCCAGTACTTC
abundance: NA; d_gene: TRBD1; v_gene: TRBV27; j_gene: TRBJ1-5; CDR3aa: CASGVGQGRQPQHF; CDR3nt: TGTGCCAGCGGGGTGGGACAGGGCAGGCAGCCCCAGCATTTT